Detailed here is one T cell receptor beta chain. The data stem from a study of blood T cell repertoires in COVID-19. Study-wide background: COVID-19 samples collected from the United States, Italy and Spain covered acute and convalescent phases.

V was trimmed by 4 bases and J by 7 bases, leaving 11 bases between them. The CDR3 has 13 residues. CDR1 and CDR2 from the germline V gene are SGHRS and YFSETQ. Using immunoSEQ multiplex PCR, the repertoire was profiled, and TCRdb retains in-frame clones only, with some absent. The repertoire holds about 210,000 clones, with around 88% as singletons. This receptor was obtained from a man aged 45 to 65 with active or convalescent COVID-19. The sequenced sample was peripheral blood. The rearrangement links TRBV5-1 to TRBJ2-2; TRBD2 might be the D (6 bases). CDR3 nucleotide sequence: TGCGCCAGCAGCCGACGGGGGAGCGGGGAGCTGTTTTTT. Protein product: CASSRRGSGELFF.